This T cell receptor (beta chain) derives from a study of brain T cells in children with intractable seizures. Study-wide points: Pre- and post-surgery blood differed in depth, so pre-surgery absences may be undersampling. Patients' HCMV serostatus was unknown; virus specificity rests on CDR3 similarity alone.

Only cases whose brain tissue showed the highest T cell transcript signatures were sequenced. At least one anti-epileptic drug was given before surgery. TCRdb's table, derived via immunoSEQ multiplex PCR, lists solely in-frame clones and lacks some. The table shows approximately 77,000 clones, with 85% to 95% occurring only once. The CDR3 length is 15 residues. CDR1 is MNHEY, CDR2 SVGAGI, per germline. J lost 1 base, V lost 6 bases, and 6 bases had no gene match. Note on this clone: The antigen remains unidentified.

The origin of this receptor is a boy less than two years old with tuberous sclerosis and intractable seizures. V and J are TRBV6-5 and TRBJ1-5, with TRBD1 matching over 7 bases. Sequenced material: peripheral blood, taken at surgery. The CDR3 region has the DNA TGTGCCAGCAGCCCCGGGACAGCCAGCAATCAGCCCCAGCATTTT. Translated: CASSPGTASNQPQHF.